This record looks at one T cell receptor (beta chain) sequence and its context. From germline, CDR1 is MDHEN and CDR2 SYDVKM. This CDR3 has 13 residues. Trimming at V came to 7 bases and at J to 8 bases, leaving 7 bases not matched to a gene. This sample was included in a study of blood T cell repertoires in COVID-19. The wider study: COVID-19 samples collected from the United States, Italy and Spain covered acute and convalescent phases. Sample material is recorded as cDNA or gDNA derived from T cells, B-cell-depleted T cells, or PBMCs.

Profiling relied on immunoSEQ multiplex PCR, and the TCRdb table lists in-frame clones only, not all of them. The data hold approximately 170,000 clones, with around 90% observed a single time. Cohort assignment relied on participant-reported clinical history. Recovered participants had two consecutive negative NP/OP PCR tests, healthcare professional clearance, or symptom resolution. The sequence was obtained from a woman aged 18-35 years who had recovered from COVID-19. V gene TRBV28 combines with J gene TRBJ2-1; 8 bases are shared with TRBD2. The sample consisted of PBMCs or T cells enriched from blood (not recorded which). The CDR3 loop is CASKTGGNDEQFF. CDR3 DNA: TGTGCCAGCAAAACGGGAGGGAACGATGAGCAGTTCTTC.